These 14 T cell receptor beta chains originate from one sample sequenced in a study of persistence of HIV-infected CD4 T cells. The immunoSEQ assay was version 4, run in survey mode. Libraries were prepared by immunoSEQ multiplex PCR; TCRdb keeps only in-frame clonotypes and omits some of them. The sample has over 15,000 clones; 65% are singletons. Their antigen targets remain unknown. The stimulus was an HIV-1 Gag 15-mer peptide pool, about 1 ug/peptide/mL. Sorting of responding CD4+ T cells relied on upregulated CD40 ligand together with CD69. Sequencing used CD4+ T cells sorted from PBMCs after roughly 18-hour stimulation, obtained from a patient who received antiretroviral therapy. The receptor source for this set is an adult woman with HIV who was CMV-seropositive.

The chain uses TRBV18 and TRBJ1-3; D ambiguous. Trimming shortened V by 3 bases and J by 0 bases, and 9 bases separated the two germline ends. This CDR3 contains 15 residues. Looked up from germline, CDR1 is KGHSH and CDR2 is LQKENI. The CDR3 spells CASSPRADSGNTIYF. CDR3 DNA: TGTGCCAGCTCACCTCGTGCTGACTCTGGAAACACCATATATTTT.

CDR3 residues: CASSHRPGQETDTQYF. In nucleotides, the CDR3 is TGTGCCAGCAGCCATAGACCGGGACAGGAGACAGATACGCAGTATTTT. This rearrangement joins TRBV7-9 to TRBJ2-3; the match to TRBD1 covers 8 bases. The CDR3 contains 16 residues. V lost 5 bases and J lost 3; bases outside the gene matches: 10. Germline-derived CDR1 and CDR2 are SEHNR and FQNEAQ (reference sequence).

To note about this clone: The identical CDR3 is also encoded by other nucleotide sequences in the sample. The rearrangement uses TRBV9 and TRBJ2-6; 9 bases map to TRBD1. The germline gives CDR1 SGDLS, CDR2 YYNGEE. V shed 0 bases, J shed 0 bases, and the junction held 4 bases outside the gene matches. CDR3 length: 18 amino acids. CDR3 loop: CASSVAGQGFSGANVLTF. As DNA, the CDR3 is TGTGCCAGCAGCGTAGCGGGACAGGGATTCTCTGGGGCCAACGTCCTGACTTTC.

The J gene is TRBJ1-1, the V gene TRBV5-4; D is uncertain. Trimming left V 0 bases short and J 3 bases short, with 9 bases between. The germline V gene has CDR1 SGHNT and CDR2 YYREEE (reference sequence). The CDR3 runs to 14 residues. The CDR3 sequence: CASSLEGGYTEAFF. CDR3 bases: TGTGCCAGCAGCTTGGAGGGAGGGTACACTGAAGCTTTCTTT.

This chain links TRBV6-5 with TRBJ2-7; 11 positions match TRBD2. V gave up 7 bases and J gave up 6 bases; unmatched junction bases: 11. Germline V lookup: CDR1 MNHEY, CDR2 SVGAGI. CDR3 length: 15 amino acids. DNA of the CDR3: TGTGCCAGCACCGACGGGGTAGCGGGGGGGCCCGAGCAGTACTTC. Protein sequence: CASTDGVAGGPEQYF.

The genes are TRBV7-9 and TRBJ1-1, with TRBD1 as a possible D gene (6 bases). With 1 base removed from V and 2 bases from J, the gap between germline ends came to 11 bases. Germline CDR1 is SEHNR and CDR2 is FQNEAQ (reference sequence). CDR3 size: 15 residues. CDR3 DNA: TGTGCCAGCAGCTTAGATAACAGGGCTAACACTGAAGCTTTCTTT. This codes for CASSLDNRANTEAFF.

This chain connects TRBV24-1 to TRBJ2-3; no definite D call. Germline values: CDR1 KGHDR, CDR2 SFDVKD. This CDR3 has 11 residues. V was shortened by 4 bases and J by 6 bases, with 4 bases between the two germline ends. Here the CDR3 reads CATSDQDTQYF. The CDR3 region has the DNA TGTGCCACCAGTGACCAGGATACGCAGTATTTT.

The chain has TRBV14 and TRBJ1-2; D ambiguous. The CDR3 is 13 amino acids. Germline values: CDR1 SGHDN, CDR2 FVKESK. V was shortened by 4 bases and J by 5 bases, with 11 bases between the two germline ends. The CDR3 loop reads CASSPGLIYGYTF. Here the CDR3 DNA reads TGTGCCAGCAGCCCCGGACTCATATATGGCTACACCTTC.

This chain uses TRBV6-4 with TRBJ1-5, with 7 bases that match TRBD1. This CDR3 is 13 amino acids long. In germline, CDR1 is MRHNA, CDR2 SNTAGT. V lost 5 bases, J lost 7 bases, and 5 bases stayed unmatched. The CDR3 DNA follows: TGTGCCAGCAGTCGACAGGGCGGGCAGCCCCAGCATTTT. This codes for CASSRQGGQPQHF.

This clone was picked up a small number of times. This chain joins TRBV18 and TRBJ1-6; 9 nucleotides agree with TRBD1. Germline loops: CDR1 KGHSH, CDR2 LQKENI. The CDR3 covers 17 residues. V gave up 3 bases and J gave up 9 bases; unmatched junction bases: 12. The CDR3 sequence is CASSPRRMDRGGSPLHF. The DNA of the CDR3 is TGTGCCAGCTCACCCCGAAGAATGGACAGGGGCGGTTCACCCCTCCACTTT.

The gene calls are TRBV10-3 and TRBJ2-7; 9 positions agree with TRBD1. Germline-derived CDR1 and CDR2 are ENHRY and SYGVKD. V dropped 5 bases and J dropped 3; count of bases not matched to a gene: 5. CDR3 size: 14 residues. CDR3 DNA: TGTGCCATCAGTCCGGGACAGGGCCTCTACGAGCAGTACGTC. It is translated as CAISPGQGLYEQYV.

In its sample, this clone was seen a few times. The CDR3 spells CASSLEHLNTGELFF. The CDR3 region has the DNA TGTGCCAGCAGCTTGGAACACTTAAACACCGGGGAGCTGTTTTTT. V gene TRBV5-6 combines with J gene TRBJ2-2; D gene ambiguous. This CDR3 has 15 amino acids. Trimming left V 0 bases short and J 2 bases short, with 8 bases between. Germline CDR1 and CDR2: SGHDT and YYEEEE.

The J gene is TRBJ2-7, the V gene TRBV2, with D perhaps matching TRBD1 (5 bases). Trimming shortened V by 4 bases and J by 2 bases, and 9 bases separated the two germline ends. This CDR3 is built from 13 residues. CDR1 and CDR2 from the germline V gene are SNHLY and FYNNEI. The DNA of the CDR3 is TGTGCCAGCAGTGGACAGTACCCCTACGAGCAGTACTTC. It is translated as CASSGQYPYEQYF.

J is TRBJ1-6 and V is TRBV6-1, with a weak D call TRBD1 (5 bases). Trimming took 2 bases from V and 6 from J, leaving 17 bases between them. The CDR3 contains 17 residues. Germline-derived CDR1 and CDR2 are MNHNS and SASEGT. The CDR3 DNA is TGTGCCAGCAGTGAATATTTGGGGGGGACTGCTAATTCACCCCTCCACTTT. This gives the protein CASSEYLGGTANSPLHF.